Given below is one T cell receptor (beta chain) in context. Its cognate antigen has yet to be identified. Within one base of it there is no much larger clone, and no base qualities were kept. The immunoSEQ Assay, a bias-controlled multiplex PCR, was used to amplify TCRbeta CDR3 regions from genomic DNA. The published analysis was carried out like this. The number of nucleated cells in each sample was estimated by amplification of reference gene primers within the assay. Sequence reads were collapsed and filtered to measure the absolute abundance of every unique TCRbeta CDR3 rearrangement. Productive Simpson clonality was computed per sample as the square root of Simpson's diversity index over productive rearrangements. TCRdb took over this immuneACCESS table, retaining in-frame rearrangements with V and J assigned. Such tables are incomplete; in checked studies, under half of the missing clones stem from an unresolved V gene, and the remainder is unexplained. From that table come the V and J calls and clone size; the DNA was used to work out D and trimming. The sample has a few hundred thousand clones on record, just under 90% of them singletons. The ten most abundant clones make up roughly 2.9% of the sample.

These data come from a study of blood T cell repertoires in COVID-19 (dated by TCRdb to the early 2020s). Looking at the study overall: The collaborator samples originated in the United States, Italy and Spain and spanned the acute and convalescent phases of COVID-19. The prospective study material was composed of cDNA or gDNA derived from T cells, B-cell-depleted T cells, or PBMCs. Deeply sampled blood TCRbeta repertoires from subjects exposed to, actively infected with, or recovered from COVID-19 were included in the dataset. A freely available public database, intended as a resource for researchers studying the immune response to SARS-CoV-2, is where the repertoires were released. The samples were drawn from the first 160 participants of the ongoing ImmuneRACE study and from under 1,500 subjects provided by 6 global collaborators. Nearly every sample came with metadata listing a de-identified subject ID, COVID-19 status, age in years and sex. Where available, HLA class I and class II types were taken from metadata supplied by the sample provider and were not determined by assay-based typing. Results and caveats for the whole study, not just this receptor: How much clinical and demographic metadata was included differed by source and by participant, and the metadata was provided uncurated.

From a lookup of the germline V gene, CDR1 and CDR2 are KGHSH and LQKENI. V and J are trimmed by 3 bases and 7 bases, and the gene matches miss 11 bases of the junction. The CDR3 goes from the cysteine to the phenylalanine over 15 residues. The read is trimmed to its CDR3 DNA, 45 bases read in frame from base 1. Enrolling through a virtual design, the prospective study's participants ranged in age from roughly 18 to 100 years and lived across roughly 24 United States geographic areas. In the prospective study, cohorts were assigned on the basis of participant-reported clinical history obtained from a screening survey and a study questionnaire. A participant counted as exposed if, within 2 weeks of entering the study, that participant had been in contact with someone who had a PCR-confirmed or clinician-diagnosed COVID-19 case. In the prospective study, mobile phlebotomists collected whole blood, serum and a nasopharyngeal or oropharyngeal swab from each participant. Over a roughly 2-month period, participants in the prospective study had the option of providing additional blood draws and questionnaires. Before DNA extraction, prospective study blood samples were shipped either frozen or at room temperature.

The sequence joins TRBV18 to TRBJ1-1; 7 middle bases align to TRBD1. Sequences were obtained from PBMCs or T cells enriched from blood (not recorded which). The TCR comes from a woman in her forties or fifties who had been exposed to COVID-19. The CDR3 sequence is CASSPRDRVYGEAFF. DNA sequence: TGTGCCAGCTCACCCAGAGACAGGGTATATGGTGAAGCTTTCTTT.